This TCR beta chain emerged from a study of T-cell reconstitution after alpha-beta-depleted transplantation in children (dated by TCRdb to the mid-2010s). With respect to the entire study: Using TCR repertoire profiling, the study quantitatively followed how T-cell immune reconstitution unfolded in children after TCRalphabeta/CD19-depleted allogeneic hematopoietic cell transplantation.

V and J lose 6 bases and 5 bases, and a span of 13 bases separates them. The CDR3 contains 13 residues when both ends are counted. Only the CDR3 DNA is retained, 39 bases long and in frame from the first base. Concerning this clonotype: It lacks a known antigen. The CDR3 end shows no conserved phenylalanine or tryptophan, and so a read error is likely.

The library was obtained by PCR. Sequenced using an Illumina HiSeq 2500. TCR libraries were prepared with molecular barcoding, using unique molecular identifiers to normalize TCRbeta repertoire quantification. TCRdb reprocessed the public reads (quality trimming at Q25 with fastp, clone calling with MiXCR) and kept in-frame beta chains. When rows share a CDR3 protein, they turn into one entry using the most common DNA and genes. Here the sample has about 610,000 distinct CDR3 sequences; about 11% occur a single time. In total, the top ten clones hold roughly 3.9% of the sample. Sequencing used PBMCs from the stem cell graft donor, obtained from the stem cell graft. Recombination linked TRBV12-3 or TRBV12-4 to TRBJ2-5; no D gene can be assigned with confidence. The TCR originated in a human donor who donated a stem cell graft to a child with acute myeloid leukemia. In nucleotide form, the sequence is TGTGCCAGCAGAACGTCCCTGCAGGAGACCCAGTACCTC. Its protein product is CASRTSLQETQYL.